This TCR beta chain comes out of a study of Graves' ophthalmopathy and Graves' hyperthyroidism. Notes on the study in general: This model predicted ophthalmopathy progression (sensitivity about 67%, specificity about 73%).

Amplification targeted the TCR beta CDR3 regions, with RNA transcripts as the source material. RT-PCR with HTBI primers came first, then second-round multiplex PCR. TCRdb recomputed calls from the multiplex PCR reads with MiXCR, one row per CDR3 protein. The sample has hundreds of thousands of distinct CDR3 sequences, 40% seen once; the top ten hold 44%. Ophthalmopathy donors' eye disease showed moderate-to-severe activity, CAS of at least 3, NOSPECS of at least 4 and duration under 3 months. Diagnosis used clinical symptoms, serum thyroxine, TRAb, thyroid ultrasound and orbital computed tomography. PBMCs were isolated from an approximately 10 ml sample of fresh peripheral blood. Concerning this clonotype: Its antigen is still unknown. Just one base apart from a much larger clone, this may be a read error.

CDR1 and CDR2 from the germline V gene are DFQATT and SNEGSKA (reference sequence). The CDR3 extends over 15 amino acids. Trimming took off 8 bases at V and 5 bases at J, with 24 bases between the two ends. Specimen: peripheral blood. This chain uses TRBV20-1 with TRBJ1-1; no firm D call. The clonotype was recovered from an adult man with Graves' ophthalmopathy. The CDR3, as DNA: TGCAGTACCGACGAGGACGGTGAATTGGGGACTGAAGCTTTCTTT. Its translation: CSTDEDGELGTEAFF.